This is a list of T cell receptor beta chains from one sample in a study of blood T cell repertoires in COVID-19. Clones were read by immunoSEQ multiplex PCR, and TCRdb kept only the in-frame ones, dropping some. This table holds under 70,000 clones, roughly 78% found once. Sequencing input: peripheral blood. These receptors were collected from a human donor in a cohort sampled during active COVID-19. The CDR3 runs from the conserved cysteine through the conserved F or W. Fields, in order: D gene, clone size, J gene, V gene, CDR3 DNA, CDR3 protein. D genes are given only for firm matches. Not every row has a clone size; where given, it reads once, few, many or a size class.

>.|.|TRBJ2-1|TRBV11-3
TGTGCCAGCAGCTTAGATTCCAGTTACAATGAGCAGTTCTTC
CASSLDSSYNEQFF
>.|.|TRBJ2-7|TRBV7-2
TGTGCCAGCAGCTTAGCAGGGAGACCCGAGCAGTACTTC
CASSLAGRPEQYF
>.|.|TRBJ2-7|TRBV29-1
TGCAGCGTTTGGGCCGGGACCTACGAGCAGTACTTC
CSVWAGTYEQYF
>TRBD1|.|TRBJ2-3|TRBV30
TGTGCCCTGGAGGACAGGTCTAGCACAGATACGCAGTATTTT
CALEDRSSTDTQYF
>TRBD1|.|TRBJ1-2|TRBV27
TGTGCCAGCAGTCCGACCTGGACAGGAGAGTATGGCTACACCTTC
CASSPTWTGEYGYTF
>.|.|TRBJ1-2|TRBV19
TGTGCCAGTAGTATAACTTCGGCCCGGACTTTCTATGGCTACACCTTC
CASSITSARTFYGYTF
>TRBD1|.|TRBJ2-5|TRBV10-3
TGTGCCATCAGTACCGGGACAGGGGGCGAGGAGACCCAGTACTTC
CAISTGTGGEETQYF
>.|once|TRBJ1-1|TRBV28
TGTGCCAGCAGCTTAACGGACAGACTGAGGACTGAAGCTTTCTTT
CASSLTDRLRTEAFF
>.|few|TRBJ2-7|TRBV5-5
TGTGCCAGCAGCTTGGAGACGGCCGGGGGCTACGAGCAGTACTTC
CASSLETAGGYEQYF
>TRBD2|.|TRBJ2-7|TRBV3-1/TRBV3-2
TGTGCCAGCAGCCAAGTAGGACCAGCGGGGTACGAGCAGTACTTC
CASSQVGPAGYEQYF
>.|.|TRBJ2-7|TRBV28
TGTGCCAGCAGTTCCCCCCCGGAGAGGTACTTC
CASSSPPERYF
>TRBD1|.|TRBJ1-2|TRBV27
TGTGCCAGCAGCTTTAGGGGGACAGGGGATGGCTACACCTTC
CASSFRGTGDGYTF
>.|.|TRBJ2-6|TRBV7-3
TGTGCCAGCAGCCCCAGTGGCTCTGGGGCCAACGTCCTGACTTTC
CASSPSGSGANVLTF
>TRBD2|.|TRBJ2-2|TRBV9
TGTGCCAGCAGCGCCTCCACTAGCGGGAACACCGGGGAGCTGTTTTTT
CASSASTSGNTGELFF
>TRBD2|once|TRBJ2-7|TRBV2
TGTGCCAGCAGTTCACCGGGACTAGCGGGACCTCAGGAGCAGTACTTC
CASSSPGLAGPQEQYF
>TRBD1|.|TRBJ1-5|TRBV5-8
TGTGCCAGCAGCTCGGGACAGGGAGGGCAGCCCCAGCATTTT
CASSSGQGGQPQHF
>TRBD1|many|TRBJ1-4|TRBV2
TGTGCCAGTGACCGGGACAGGGGTGAAAAACTGTTTTTT
CASDRDRGEKLFF
>.|.|TRBJ2-7|TRBV18
TGTGCCAGCTCTACTCGGGCCTACGAGCAGTACTTC
CASSTRAYEQYF
>.|.|TRBJ1-1|TRBV5-1
TGCGCCAGCCTCTTGGGTCCAGGGGCTAAGAACACTGAAGCTTTCTTT
CASLLGPGAKNTEAFF
>TRBD2|.|TRBJ2-7|TRBV6-2/TRBV6-3
TGTGCCAGCAGTAAGCTAGCGGGAGCCGGGGCCGAGCAGTACTTC
CASSKLAGAGAEQYF
>.|.|TRBJ1-4|TRBV28
TGTGCCAGCAGTTTGGGTACCGCCGGGGGGGAAAAACTGTTTTTT
CASSLGTAGGEKLFF
>TRBD2|once|TRBJ2-7|TRBV6-2/TRBV6-3
TGTGCCAGCAGTCCCCCAAGCGGGAGAAACGAGCAGTACTTC
CASSPPSGRNEQYF
>.|.|TRBJ2-7|TRBV6-5
TGTGCCAGCAGTTCCATACCTCGGACAGAGAAAGGGCAGTACTTC
CASSSIPRTEKGQYF
>.|once|TRBJ2-1|TRBV4-3
TGCGCCAGCAGCAAGAGCGGAATTATCAATGAGCAGTTCTTC
CASSKSGIINEQFF
>TRBD2|.|TRBJ2-2|TRBV10-3
TGTGCCGGCCCCCGACTAGCGGGAGAGGGTACCGGGGAGCTGTTTTTT
CAGPRLAGEGTGELFF
>.|.|TRBJ2-7|TRBV28
TGTGCCAGCAGTTTCCTCGGGGGCTACGAGCAGTACTTC
CASSFLGGYEQYF
>.|.|TRBJ1-2|TRBV27
TGTGCCAGCAGTCCAGGGACTTATGGCTACACCTTC
CASSPGTYGYTF
>TRBD1|.|TRBJ1-4|TRBV5-5
TGTGCCAGCAGCTTACAGGGGGGGGACGAAAAACTGTTTTTT
CASSLQGGDEKLFF
>.|few|TRBJ1-1|TRBV6-5
TGTGCCAGCAGAGGGGGGGGGAACACTGAAGCTTTCTTT
CASRGGGNTEAFF
>TRBD2|.|TRBJ2-7|TRBV12-3/TRBV12-4
TGTGCCAGCAGCGCCGGGACTAGTTACGAGCAGTACTTC
CASSAGTSYEQYF
>.|once|TRBJ1-2|TRBV5-6
TGTGCCAGCAGCGCCCCTGGCCAGGCCCTAGGGGGAGGCTACACCTTC
CASSAPGQALGGGYTF
>TRBD2|.|TRBJ2-3|TRBV6-4
TGTGCCAGCAGTGAGACTAGCGGGAGGGGGAATACGCAGTATTTT
CASSETSGRGNTQYF
>TRBD2|once|TRBJ2-7|TRBV19
TGTGCCAGTAGTATAAGTACTAGCGGGAGTTACGAGCAGTACTTC
CASSISTSGSYEQYF
>TRBD2|.|TRBJ2-7|TRBV29-1
TGCAGCGTTGAAGGTCGAGTCGGGAGGGCCCACGAGCAGTACTTC
CSVEGRVGRAHEQYF
>.|.|TRBJ2-7|TRBV7-2
TGTGCCAGCAGCCAGGACTATTCGAACTCCTACGAGCAGTACTTC
CASSQDYSNSYEQYF
>.|.|TRBJ1-2|TRBV28
TGTGCCAGCAGGCCCGCTGGGGGGGGGAATAACTATGGCTACACCTTC
CASRPAGGGNNYGYTF
>.|.|TRBJ1-5|TRBV28
TGTGCCAGCAGTTTTTGGGAGGCGGGTCAGCCCCAGCATTTT
CASSFWEAGQPQHF
>.|few|TRBJ1-5|TRBV28
TGTGCCAGCAGGGCGGGCCATAGCAATCAGCCCCAGCATTTT
CASRAGHSNQPQHF
>TRBD1|.|TRBJ1-5|TRBV2
TGTGCCAGCAGGACAGGGACAGGGGGCACTCAGCCCCAGCATTTT
CASRTGTGGTQPQHF
>TRBD1|few|TRBJ1-5|TRBV5-8
TGTGCCAGCAGCTGGGCCGGGACAGGGGATCAGCCCCAGCATTTT
CASSWAGTGDQPQHF
>.|.|TRBJ1-5|TRBV6-5
TGTGCCAGCGGGGCAGGAAGCAATCAGCCCCAGCATTTT
CASGAGSNQPQHF
>TRBD2|.|TRBJ2-1|TRBV6-8
TGTGCCAGCAGTTACCTGGTAGCGGGAGAGTTTCCCCCCCTAGGGCAGTTCTTC
CASSYLVAGEFPPLGQFF
>.|.|TRBJ1-6|TRBV7-2
TGTGCCAGCAGCTTAGGGGGGGGTTTTTCACCCCTCCACTTT
CASSLGGGFSPLHF
>TRBD2|.|TRBJ2-7|TRBV10-3
TGTGCCATCAGTGCAAGGGGTAGCGGGGAGTCCTACGAGCAGTACTTC
CAISARGSGESYEQYF
>.|.|TRBJ2-2|TRBV7-2
TGTGCCAGCAGCACCCCGACTAGTTATCTCACCGGGGAGCTGTTTTTT
CASSTPTSYLTGELFF
>TRBD1|.|TRBJ1-3|TRBV4-3
TGCGCCAGCAGCCCGACAGGGGCTGTCTCTGGAAACACCATATATTTT
CASSPTGAVSGNTIYF
>TRBD2|.|TRBJ2-3|TRBV10-1
TGCGCCAGCAGTAGGACTAGCGGGGACACAGATACGCAGTATTTT
CASSRTSGDTDTQYF
>.|.|TRBJ1-1|TRBV6-2/TRBV6-3
TGTGCCAGCAGTTATTCGACACGGGCGGGCACTGAAGCTTTCTTT
CASSYSTRAGTEAFF
>.|.|TRBJ2-5|TRBV5-1
TGCGCCACCTCCGTCGGGATCATTCCCACCCAAGAGACCCAGTACTTC
CATSVGIIPTQETQYF
>TRBD1|.|TRBJ2-5|TRBV19
TGTGCCAGTAGTCCGGGGACAGGGTGGCAGGAGACCCAGTACTTC
CASSPGTGWQETQYF
>.|.|TRBJ1-2|TRBV28
TGTGCCACGTCGTACAGTAACTATGGCTACACCTTC
CATSYSNYGYTF
>TRBD2|.|TRBJ2-1|TRBV28
TGTGCCAGCAGTTCGCGGACTAGCGGGAGTAATGAGCAGTTCTTC
CASSSRTSGSNEQFF
>TRBD1|few|TRBJ1-2|TRBV28
TGTGCCAGCAGTCCCCCAGGGGGTGGCTACACCTTC
CASSPPGGGYTF
>TRBD1|.|TRBJ2-6|TRBV27
TGTGCCAGCAGTTTACATGGGACAGGGGCTGGGGCCAACGTCCTGACTTTC
CASSLHGTGAGANVLTF
>TRBD2|once|TRBJ2-5|TRBV7-8
TGTGCCAGCACGGCTAGCGGGAGGGCCGGGTACCAAGAGACCCAGTACTTC
CASTASGRAGYQETQYF
>.|.|TRBJ2-7|TRBV7-8
TGTGCCAGCAGCCTCGGCGGGGGCCTCGGCGAGCAGTACTTC
CASSLGGGLGEQYF
>TRBD2|.|TRBJ2-5|TRBV7-2
TGTGCCAGCAGCTTAGCTGTTAGCGGGGTGACGGCCCAGTACTTC
CASSLAVSGVTAQYF
>TRBD2|.|TRBJ2-5|TRBV7-2
TGTGCCAGCAGCTTAGTTACTAGCGGGACCTGGGGACAAGAGACCCAGTACTTC
CASSLVTSGTWGQETQYF
>.|.|TRBJ2-4|TRBV6-5
TGTGCCAGCAGTTACTCTGGGACTGTAGCCAAAAACATTCAGTACTTC
CASSYSGTVAKNIQYF
>TRBD1|.|TRBJ2-5|TRBV6-5
TGTGCCAGCAGTTACTCCGCAGGGGGCGGGGAGACCCAGTACTTC
CASSYSAGGGETQYF